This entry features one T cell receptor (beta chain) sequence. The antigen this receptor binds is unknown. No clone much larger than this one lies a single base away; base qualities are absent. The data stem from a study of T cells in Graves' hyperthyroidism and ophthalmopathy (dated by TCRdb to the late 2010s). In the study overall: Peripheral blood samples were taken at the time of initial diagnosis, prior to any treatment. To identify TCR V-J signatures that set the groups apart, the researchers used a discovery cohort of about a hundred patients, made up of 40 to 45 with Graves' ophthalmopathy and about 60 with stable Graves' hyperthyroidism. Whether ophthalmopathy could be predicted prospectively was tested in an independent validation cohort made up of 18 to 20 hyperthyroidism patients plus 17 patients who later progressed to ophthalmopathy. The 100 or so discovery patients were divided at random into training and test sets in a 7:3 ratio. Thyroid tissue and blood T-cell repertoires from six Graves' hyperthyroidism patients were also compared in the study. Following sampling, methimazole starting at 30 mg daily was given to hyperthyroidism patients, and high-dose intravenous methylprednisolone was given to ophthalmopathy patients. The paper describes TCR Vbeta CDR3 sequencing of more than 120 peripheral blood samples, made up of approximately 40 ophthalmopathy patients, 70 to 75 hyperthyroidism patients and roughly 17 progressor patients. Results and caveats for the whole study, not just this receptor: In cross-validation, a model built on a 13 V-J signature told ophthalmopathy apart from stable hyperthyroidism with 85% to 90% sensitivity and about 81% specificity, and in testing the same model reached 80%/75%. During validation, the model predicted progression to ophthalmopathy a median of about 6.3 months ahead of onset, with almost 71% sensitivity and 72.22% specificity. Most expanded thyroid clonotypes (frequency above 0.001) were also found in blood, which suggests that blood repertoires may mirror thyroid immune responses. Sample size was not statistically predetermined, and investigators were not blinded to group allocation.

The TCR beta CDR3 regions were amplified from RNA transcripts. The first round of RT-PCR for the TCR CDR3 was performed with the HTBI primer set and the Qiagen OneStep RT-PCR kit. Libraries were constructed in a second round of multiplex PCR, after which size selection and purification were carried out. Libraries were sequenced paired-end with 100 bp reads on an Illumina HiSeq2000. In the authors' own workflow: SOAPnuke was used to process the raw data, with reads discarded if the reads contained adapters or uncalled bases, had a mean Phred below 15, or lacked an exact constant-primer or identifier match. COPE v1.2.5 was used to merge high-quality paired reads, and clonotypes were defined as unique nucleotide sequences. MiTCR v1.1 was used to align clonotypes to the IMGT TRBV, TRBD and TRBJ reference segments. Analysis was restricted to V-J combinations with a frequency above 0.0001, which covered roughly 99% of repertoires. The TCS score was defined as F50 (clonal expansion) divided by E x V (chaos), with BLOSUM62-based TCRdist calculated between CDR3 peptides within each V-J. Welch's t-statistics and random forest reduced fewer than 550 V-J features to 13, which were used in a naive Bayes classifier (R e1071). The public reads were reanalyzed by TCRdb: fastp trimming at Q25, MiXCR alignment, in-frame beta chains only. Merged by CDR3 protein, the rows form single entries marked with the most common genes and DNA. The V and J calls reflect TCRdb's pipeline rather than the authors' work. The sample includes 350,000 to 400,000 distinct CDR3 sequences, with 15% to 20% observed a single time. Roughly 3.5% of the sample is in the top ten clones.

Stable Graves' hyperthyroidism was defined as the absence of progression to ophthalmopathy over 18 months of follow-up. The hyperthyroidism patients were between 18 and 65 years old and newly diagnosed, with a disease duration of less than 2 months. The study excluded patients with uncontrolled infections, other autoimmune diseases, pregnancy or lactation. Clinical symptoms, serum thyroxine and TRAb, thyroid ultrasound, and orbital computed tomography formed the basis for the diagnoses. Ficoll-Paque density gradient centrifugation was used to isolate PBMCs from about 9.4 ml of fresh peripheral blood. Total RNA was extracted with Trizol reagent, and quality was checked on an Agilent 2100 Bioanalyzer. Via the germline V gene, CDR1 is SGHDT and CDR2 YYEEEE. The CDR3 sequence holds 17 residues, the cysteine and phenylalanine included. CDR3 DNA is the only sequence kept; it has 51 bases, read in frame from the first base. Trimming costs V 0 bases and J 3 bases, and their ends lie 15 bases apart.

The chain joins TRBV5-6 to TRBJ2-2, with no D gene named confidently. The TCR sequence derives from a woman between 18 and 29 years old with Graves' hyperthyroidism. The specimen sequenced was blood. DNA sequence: TGTGCCAGCAGCTTGGATGGCCGCGAGGTGGACACCGGGGAGCTGTTTTTT. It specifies CASSLDGREVDTGELFF.